These 11 T cell receptor beta chains share one sample of origin, sequenced in a study of blood T cell repertoires in COVID-19. Some clones are missing from TCRdb's copy, which holds only in-frame ones; the method was immunoSEQ multiplex PCR. The sample shows 90,000 or so clones, 80% to 90% of them seen only once. The specimen was peripheral blood. Source of these receptors: a man at least 80 years old with active or convalescent COVID-19.

V gene TRBV5-4 combines with J gene TRBJ2-7; 7 positions match TRBD2. The CDR3 loop spans 15 amino acids. Trimming cost V 4 bases and J 0 bases; bases outside gene matches: 7. Germline CDR1 reads SGHNT; CDR2 reads YYREEE (reference sequence). CDR3 nucleotides: TGTGCCAGCAGCATCGGGGGGACGAACTCCTACGAGCAGTACTTC. This gives the protein CASSIGGTNSYEQYF.

V and J are TRBV7-3 and TRBJ2-3, with 16 bases identical to TRBD2. This CDR3 comprises 17 residues. Germline lookup yields CDR1 SGHTA and CDR2 FQGTGA. The V and J ends lost 4 bases and 4 bases, in that order; junction bases with no gene match: 5. Here the CDR3 reads CASSSGLAGGSPDTQYF. DNA for the CDR3: TGTGCCAGCAGCTCGGGACTAGCGGGAGGGTCCCCAGATACGCAGTATTTT. The variable domain in full, completed from reference TRBV7-3 and TRBJ2-3, reads GAGVSQTPSNKVTEKGKYVELRCDPISGHTALYWYRQSLGQGPEFLIYFQGTGAADDSGLPNDRFFAVRPEGSVSTLKIQRTERGDSAVYLCASSSGLAGGSPDTQYFGPGTRLTVL.

The J gene is TRBJ1-1, the V gene TRBV5-1, with D possibly TRBD1 on 5 matching bases. The CDR3 contains 15 residues. Germline lookup yields CDR1 SGHRS and CDR2 YFSETQ. Trimming cost V 1 base and J 6 bases, with 16 bases left between them. Here the CDR3 reads CASSLSLQGEAEAFF. The DNA for the CDR3 is TGCGCCAGCAGCTTGTCCCTGCAGGGTGAAGCTGAAGCTTTCTTT.

The chain carries TRBV7-2 and TRBJ2-1; a possible D gene is TRBD2 (6 bases). Per germline, CDR1 SGHTA and CDR2 FQGNSA. The V gene lost 5 bases and the J gene lost 5 bases, with 19 bases spanning the gap. The CDR3 has 16 amino acids. The CDR3 DNA is TGTGCCAGCAGCCACACTAGCTCTATGGGAGACAATGAGCAGTTCTTC. Its translation is CASSHTSSMGDNEQFF.

The rearrangement links TRBV6-4 to TRBJ2-1; maybe TRBD2 (5 bases). Germline values: CDR1 MRHNA, CDR2 SNTAGT. Trimming removed 0 bases from V and 3 bases from J, with 12 bases in between. The CDR3 extends over 16 amino acids. The CDR3 DNA reads TGTGCCAGCAGTGACTCGATTCTACGGGACTACAATGAGCAGTTCTTC. Protein sequence: CASSDSILRDYNEQFF.

The gene calls are TRBV10-3 and TRBJ1-5; 8 nucleotides align to TRBD1. Germline lookup yields CDR1 ENHRY and CDR2 SYGVKD. The CDR3 loop spans 15 amino acids. The V gene end was trimmed by 3 bases and the J gene end by 3 bases; junction bases not matched to a gene: 4. The CDR3 sequence is CAISEGDRINQPQHF. DNA for the CDR3: TGTGCCATCAGTGAAGGGGACAGGATCAATCAGCCCCAGCATTTT.

The chain combines TRBV7-3 with TRBJ1-3; 7 nucleotides agree with TRBD1. After removal of 4 bases from V and 5 bases from J, the junction contained 8 bases not matched to a gene. The V gene's germline CDR1 is SGHTA and CDR2 FQGTGA. This CDR3 is built from 15 residues. CDR3 amino acids: CASSSDRALRNTIYF. The CDR3 DNA reads as TGTGCCAGCAGCTCAGACAGGGCTTTGAGAAACACCATATATTTT. Complete variable domain (other parts from reference TRBV7-3 and TRBJ1-3): GAGVSQTPSNKVTEKGKYVELRCDPISGHTALYWYRQSLGQGPEFLIYFQGTGAADDSGLPNDRFFAVRPEGSVSTLKIQRTERGDSAVYLCASSSDRALRNTIYFGEGSWLTVV.

Only one count was recorded for this clone. The chain couples TRBV7-2 to TRBJ2-1; possibly TRBD2 for D (5 bases). CDR3 length equals 14 residues. V lost 5 bases and J lost 8, with 16 bases in between. Germline values: CDR1 SGHTA, CDR2 FQGNSA. CDR3 region: CASSTYSSADEQFF. The CDR3 coding sequence is TGTGCCAGCAGCACGTATAGTAGCGCGGATGAGCAGTTCTTC.

In its sample, this clone was seen once. This chain connects TRBV10-1 to TRBJ2-1, with 12 bases that match TRBD2. The CDR3 runs to 23 residues. V shed 2 bases and J 0 bases; nucleotides not matched to a gene: 20. Germline CDR1 and CDR2: WNHNN and SYGVQD (reference sequence). The CDR3 region is CASSEAILAGGLSPHCSYNEQFF. The DNA for the CDR3 is TGCGCCAGCAGTGAGGCGATTCTAGCGGGGGGGCTCTCCCCCCATTGCTCCTACAATGAGCAGTTCTTC.

The rearrangement joins TRBV7-9 to TRBJ2-5; 12 bases line up with TRBD2. The germline V gene encodes CDR1 SEHNR and CDR2 FQNEAQ (reference sequence). This CDR3 contains 16 residues. V was clipped by 1 base and J by 0 bases; unmatched bases: 0. This chain's CDR3 is CASSLGTSGNQETQYF. The DNA of the CDR3 is TGTGCCAGCAGCTTAGGGACTAGCGGGAACCAAGAGACCCAGTACTTC.

The rearrangement uses TRBV3-1 (or the pseudogene TRBV3-2) and TRBJ1-5; D gene unclear. CDR3 length equals 14 residues. V was pared by 1 base and J by 7 bases, with 11 bases between. From germline, CDR1 is LGHDT and CDR2 YNNKEL (reference sequence). In nucleotides, the CDR3 is TGTGCCAGCAGCCAAGCAGGAAATGGGCAGCCCCAGCATTTT. This codes for CASSQAGNGQPQHF.